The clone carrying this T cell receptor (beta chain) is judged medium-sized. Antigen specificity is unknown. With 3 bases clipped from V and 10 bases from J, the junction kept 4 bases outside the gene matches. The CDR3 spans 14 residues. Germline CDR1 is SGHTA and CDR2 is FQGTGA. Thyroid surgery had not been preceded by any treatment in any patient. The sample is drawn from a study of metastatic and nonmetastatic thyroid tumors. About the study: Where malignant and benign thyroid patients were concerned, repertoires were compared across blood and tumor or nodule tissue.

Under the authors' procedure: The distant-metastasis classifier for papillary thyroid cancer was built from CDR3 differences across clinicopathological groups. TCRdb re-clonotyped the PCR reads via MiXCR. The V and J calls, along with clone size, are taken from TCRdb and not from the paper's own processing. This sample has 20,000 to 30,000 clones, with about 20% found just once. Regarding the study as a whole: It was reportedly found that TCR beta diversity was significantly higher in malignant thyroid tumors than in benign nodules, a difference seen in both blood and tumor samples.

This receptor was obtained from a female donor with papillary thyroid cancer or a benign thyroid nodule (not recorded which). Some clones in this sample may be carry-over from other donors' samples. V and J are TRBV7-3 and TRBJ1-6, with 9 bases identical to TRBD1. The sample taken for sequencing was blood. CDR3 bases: TGTGCCAGCAGCTTGGGACAGGGATCCTCACCCCTCCACTTT. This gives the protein CASSLGQGSSPLHF.